Listed below are T cell receptor beta chains from one sample, sequenced in a study of blood T cells in healthy people across ages. MiXCR, run by TCRdb on the 5' RACE reads, gives a single entry per CDR3 protein. The repertoire includes about 800,000 distinct CDR3 sequences, less than 60% of them detected once, and 15% to 20% sits in the top ten. Material: blood. These receptors were obtained from a man at least 80 years old in good health. The CDR3 runs from the conserved cysteine through the conserved F or W. The order of the fields is J gene, V gene, D gene, clone size, CDR3 DNA, CDR3 protein. A D gene is named only where the DNA matches it firmly. Clone size is stated in some rows and not others, as once, few, many or a class when expanded.

TRBJ1-2 | TRBV6-5 | NA | NA | TGTGCCAGCAGTGCCGGCCTGGTGGATGGCTACACCTTC | CASSAGLVDGYTF
TRBJ1-1 | TRBV28 | TRBD1 | NA | TGTGCCAGCAGTTCCCTAGACAGGGTGAAAACTGAAGCTTTCTTT | CASSSLDRVKTEAFF
TRBJ2-1 | TRBV6-2/TRBV6-3 | NA | few | TGTGCCAGCAGCCGAAATACGGGTGGGGGCAATGAGCAGTTCTTC | CASSRNTGGGNEQFF
TRBJ1-1 | TRBV7-6 | NA | few | TGTGCCAGCAGCTTAGTAATGGGTGAAGCTTTCTTT | CASSLVMGEAFF
TRBJ1-2 | TRBV7-2 | NA | NA | TGTGCCAGCAGCCCACAAGGACTGAATAACTATGGCTACACCTTC | CASSPQGLNNYGYTF
TRBJ2-7 | TRBV6-2/TRBV6-3 | TRBD1 | NA | TGTGCCAGCAGTACCGGGACAGGGGTTTCCGAGCAGTACTTC | CASSTGTGVSEQYF
TRBJ2-6 | TRBV6-2/TRBV6-3 | TRBD1 | many | TGTGCCAGCAGTTACAGGACAGGGGTCTCTGGGGCCAACGTCCTGACTTTC | CASSYRTGVSGANVLTF
TRBJ2-3 | TRBV7-2 | NA | NA | TGTGCCAGCAGCGCCCAAGGAATGGGCCCAGATACGCAGTATTTT | CASSAQGMGPDTQYF
TRBJ2-1 | TRBV7-9 | NA | NA | TGTGCCAGCAGTTCAGATGCGGGTTTGAAGCAGTTCTTC | CASSSDAGLKQFF
TRBJ2-3 | TRBV12-3/TRBV12-4 | NA | NA | TGCGCCAGCAGTTGGGCCAGCACAGATGCGCAGTATTTT | CASSWASTDAQYF
TRBJ1-2 | TRBV18 | NA | NA | TGTGCCAGCTCAGCGGCGACAGCGATCTATGGCTACACCTTC | CASSAATAIYGYTF
TRBJ2-5 | TRBV7-9 | NA | few | TGTGCCAGCAGCTTAGCACCGGAGACCCAGTACTTC | CASSLAPETQYF
TRBJ2-7 | TRBV7-9 | NA | NA | TGTGCCAGCAGCTTAGAGGACAATTTCTACGAGCAGTACTTC | CASSLEDNFYEQYF
TRBJ2-1 | TRBV12-3/TRBV12-4 | TRBD2 | once | TGTGCCAGCAGTTTGGCGGGGGGGCCCTCGGGTGAGCAGTTCTTC | CASSLAGGPSGEQFF
TRBJ2-7 | TRBV12-3/TRBV12-4 | NA | NA | TGTGCCAGCACCCACCGGGACCTACCCTACGAGCAGTACTTC | CASTHRDLPYEQYF
TRBJ2-7 | TRBV5-5 | TRBD2 | NA | TGTGCCAGCAGCCCCATAGGTAGCGGGAGCGACGAGCAGTACTTC | CASSPIGSGSDEQYF
TRBJ2-5 | TRBV30 | NA | NA | TGTGCCTGGAGTCCGAGAATTGGGACCCAGTACTTC | CAWSPRIGTQYF
TRBJ2-5 | TRBV7-2 | TRBD1 | few | TGTGCCAGCAGCCTCTCGACAGGGAACAATGAGCAGTACTTC | CASSLSTGNNEQYF
TRBJ2-7 | TRBV29-1 | NA | few | TGCAGCGTTGCAGTCGGAAACTCCTACGAGCAGTACTTC | CSVAVGNSYEQYF
TRBJ2-4 | TRBV7-2 | NA | NA | TGTGCCAGCAGTCCAGCCTTAGCCAAAAACATTCAGTACTTC | CASSPALAKNIQYF
TRBJ1-4 | TRBV27 | NA | NA | TGTGCCAGCAGTTTATATGGGCTAGATGCAACTAATGAAAAACTGTTTTTT | CASSLYGLDATNEKLFF
TRBJ2-7 | TRBV29-1 | NA | NA | TGCAGCGTTGCCAGCACCTACGAGCAGTACTTC | CSVASTYEQYF
TRBJ2-1 | TRBV7-8 | NA | NA | TGTGCCAGCAGCTTAAAAAGGCTACCACACAATGAGCAGTTCTTC | CASSLKRLPHNEQFF
TRBJ2-1 | TRBV5-6 | TRBD1 | few | TGTGCCAGCAGCTTGGACCCCCGGGACAGGGGAAATGAGCAGTTCTTC | CASSLDPRDRGNEQFF
TRBJ1-6 | TRBV10-3 | NA | NA | TGTGCCTCCACCCGACAGACTAATTCACCCCTCCACTTT | CASTRQTNSPLHF
TRBJ2-7 | TRBV5-1 | NA | NA | TGCGCCAGCAGCTTGTTCGTCGGACGCGAGCAGTACTTC | CASSLFVGREQYF
TRBJ2-7 | TRBV25-1 | NA | many | TGTGCCAGCAGTGAGAGAGGCAGGGATGCCTACAATGAGCAGTACTTC | CASSERGRDAYNEQYF
TRBJ2-3 | TRBV27 | NA | many | TGTGCCAGCAGTTTAAACAGTTATAGCACAGATACGCAGTATTTT | CASSLNSYSTDTQYF
TRBJ2-7 | TRBV7-8 | TRBD2 | many | TGTGCCAGCAGACCTAGCGGGAGGGGTTTCTACGAGCAGTACTTC | CASRPSGRGFYEQYF
TRBJ2-7 | TRBV6-1 | NA | NA | TGTGCCAGCAGTGAAGACGGGGGATTTTCCTACGAGCAGTACTTC | CASSEDGGFSYEQYF
TRBJ2-5 | TRBV2 | NA | NA | TGTGCCAGCAGTGGGGAGAGGCAAGAGACCCAGTACTTC | CASSGERQETQYF
TRBJ1-2 | TRBV14 | NA | once | TGTGCCAGCAGCCAAGCTGTAGAACGGATGTATGGCTACACCTTC | CASSQAVERMYGYTF
TRBJ2-1 | TRBV6-1 | TRBD1 | NA | TGTGCCAGCAGAGACGGGACAGGGTCCTACAATGAGCAGTTCTTC | CASRDGTGSYNEQFF
TRBJ2-3 | TRBV11-1 | TRBD2 | NA | TGTGCCAGCGCTCCGGGACTAGCGGCCCAAACTACGCAGTATTTT | CASAPGLAAQTTQYF
TRBJ1-3 | TRBV3-1 | NA | NA | TGTGCCAGCAGCCAAGGGAAGGCTGGAAACACCATATATTTT | CASSQGKAGNTIYF
TRBJ1-1 | TRBV6-5 | NA | NA | TGTGCCAGCGCACTGGGGCGGAACACTGAAGCTTTCTTT | CASALGRNTEAFF
TRBJ2-7 | TRBV7-2 | NA | few | TGTGCCAGCAGCTTCGACCCCGTCTACGAGCAGTACTTC | CASSFDPVYEQYF
TRBJ2-1 | TRBV7-2 | TRBD1 | NA | TGTGCCAGCAGCTTATCCCCAGGGGGCGGTTACAATGAGCAGTTCTTC | CASSLSPGGGYNEQFF
TRBJ2-7 | TRBV5-1 | TRBD1 | NA | TGCGCCAGCAGCTCCGGACAGGTCCCCTCCTACGAGCAGTACTTC | CASSSGQVPSYEQYF
TRBJ2-7 | TRBV5-1 | NA | few | TGCGCCAGCGGCCAGACCTCTCGCTTCGGCGGAGACTCCTACGAGCAGTACTTC | CASGQTSRFGGDSYEQYF
TRBJ2-1 | TRBV10-3 | NA | once | TGTGCCATCAGTGAGTCCGGGCTAGTGGGAAAGAGCTACAATGAGCAGTTCTTC | CAISESGLVGKSYNEQFF
TRBJ1-4 | TRBV7-2 | NA | NA | TGTGCCAGCAGCCGTCCCGGGGGTCAGGAAAAACTGTTTTTT | CASSRPGGQEKLFF
TRBJ2-5 | TRBV20-1 | NA | few | TGCAGTGCTATCGAATTCCAAGAGACCCAGTACTTC | CSAIEFQETQYF
TRBJ2-5 | TRBV2 | TRBD1 | NA | TGTGCCAGCGGACAGGGCGGTCAGGAGACCCAGTACTTC | CASGQGGQETQYF
TRBJ2-7 | TRBV7-9 | TRBD1 | NA | TGTGCCAGCAGCGACCGGGACAGAATAGTTTACAATGAGCAGTACTTC | CASSDRDRIVYNEQYF
TRBJ2-7 | TRBV27 | NA | once | TGTGCCAACAGTTTGGAGACAGGCAGCTCCTACGAGCAGTACTTC | CANSLETGSSYEQYF
TRBJ2-3 | TRBV27 | TRBD2 | few | TGTGCCAGCAGTGATACTAGCGGGATGAGAACAGATACGCAGTATTTT | CASSDTSGMRTDTQYF
TRBJ2-7 | TRBV20-1 | TRBD2 | few | TGCAGTGCTGAAACCGGACTAGCGGCCTACGAGCAGTACTTC | CSAETGLAAYEQYF
TRBJ2-7 | TRBV27 | NA | NA | TGTGCCAGCAGCGCAGGCGAGCGTATCTCCTACGAGCAGTACTTC | CASSAGERISYEQYF
TRBJ2-7 | TRBV20-1 | NA | NA | TGCAGTGCTGCCTCAGGGGCTCACGAGCAGTACTTC | CSAASGAHEQYF
TRBJ2-6 | TRBV27 | TRBD1 | NA | TGTGCCAGCAGTCCTGCACACAGGGGAACTGGGGCCAACGTCCTGACTTTC | CASSPAHRGTGANVLTF
TRBJ1-2 | TRBV20-1 | TRBD1 | many | TGCAGTGCCGTACCCCCCGGGACAGATTCGAGCTACACCTTC | CSAVPPGTDSSYTF
TRBJ1-1 | TRBV20-1 | NA | NA | TGCAGTGCTAGAGAGGGGGGGAACAGTGAGAACACTGAAGCTTTCTTT | CSAREGGNSENTEAFF
TRBJ2-3 | TRBV9 | NA | NA | TGTGCCAGCAGCGTCCCCGGGTCTAGCACAGATACGCAGTATTTT | CASSVPGSSTDTQYF
TRBJ2-3 | TRBV7-8 | NA | NA | TGTGCCAGCAGCTTAGAAACGGGGAGAACAGATACGCAGTATTTT | CASSLETGRTDTQYF
TRBJ2-2 | TRBV7-8 | NA | NA | TGTGCCAGCAGCTTAGCTCCGAACAGGAACACCGGGGAGCTGTTTTTT | CASSLAPNRNTGELFF
TRBJ2-7 | TRBV28 | TRBD2 | NA | TGTGCCAGCACCCCTAGCGGGGTCTACAATGAGCAGTACTTC | CASTPSGVYNEQYF
TRBJ1-2 | TRBV4-3 | NA | many | TGCGCCAGCAGCCAAGACGACGGGGTTGTACACTATGGCTACACCTTC | CASSQDDGVVHYGYTF